These T cell receptor beta chains were read from a single sample in a study of vaccination effects on CD4 cells after COVID-19. No cognate antigen is known for these TCRs. Data came from immunoSEQ multiplex PCR; TCRdb stores just in-frame clones and leaves some out. The table includes 71,000 or so clones, about 65% detected once. The starting material was CD4+ T cells from PBMCs cultured with HCoV-OC43 spike peptides, obtained before COVID-19 vaccination. The receptor set was obtained from a human donor who received a COVID-19 vaccine. Each CDR3 is given with its conserved first and last residue. A D gene is named only where the DNA matches it firmly.

j_gene | d_gene | v_gene | CDR3nt | CDR3aa
TRBJ1-2 | - | TRBV13 | TGTGCCAGCAGCCCTCTTACGATCTATGGCTACACCTTC | CASSPLTIYGYTF
TRBJ2-6 | - | TRBV28 | TGTGCCAGCAGTACGATCTCTGGGGCCAACGTCCTGACTTTC | CASSTISGANVLTF
TRBJ2-5 | - | TRBV5-1 | TGCGCCAGCAGCCTATCGGGGTACCAAGAGACCCAGTACTTC | CASSLSGYQETQYF
TRBJ1-1 | TRBD1 | TRBV29-1 | TGCAGCGTACACAGGGGGAACACTGAAGCTTTCTTT | CSVHRGNTEAFF
TRBJ1-3 | - | TRBV24-1 | TGTGCCACCAGCTTGGACTTCTCTGGAAACACCATATATTTT | CATSLDFSGNTIYF
TRBJ1-4 | - | TRBV29-1 | TGCAGCGCAGGGGAGACAGACGGAGAAAAACTGTTTTTT | CSAGETDGEKLFF
TRBJ1-5 | - | TRBV4-1 | TGCGCCAGCAGCCAAGATAAGTCAAGGGGCTTAAATCAGCCCCAGCATTTT | CASSQDKSRGLNQPQHF
TRBJ1-2 | TRBD1 | TRBV7-2 | TGTGCCAGCAGCGATTTAGGGGGCCTGGGCTATGGCTACACCTTC | CASSDLGGLGYGYTF
TRBJ2-5 | TRBD1 | TRBV10-2 | TGCGCCAGCAGTGGAAACAGGGGTCGTGCAGAGACCCAGTACTTC | CASSGNRGRAETQYF
TRBJ1-6 | - | TRBV5-6 | TGTGCCAGCAGCCCGTCAGGGTTCTCTTCACCCCTCCACTTT | CASSPSGFSSPLHF